A selection of T cell receptor beta chains follows, all from one sample in a study of shared clonotypes between healthy human individuals. Here immunoSEQ multiplex PCR was the method, and the copy in TCRdb shows in-frame clones only, minus some. The table has approximately 1.9 million clones, just over 90% seen once; the top ten hold about 1.7%. Sequencing input: naive CD8+ T cells from PBMCs. The receptors shown here come from a man aged 18 to 30 in good health. Some clones in this sample may be carry-over from other donors' samples. CDR3s include the opening cysteine and the closing phenylalanine or tryptophan. D genes are given only for firm matches. Expanded clones are given a class, and other clones once, few, many or no size at all.

clone_size	v_call	j_call	d_call	cdr3_nt	cdr3_aa
-	TRBV19	TRBJ1-5	-	TGTGCCAGTAGTGACCGGGATTATAGCAATCAGCCCCAGCATTTT	CASSDRDYSNQPQHF
-	TRBV10-3	TRBJ2-7	-	TGTGCCATCAGTGAGTCGATCGCAGGCTACGAGCAGTACTTC	CAISESIAGYEQYF
once	TRBV6-5	TRBJ2-5	-	TGTGCCAGCCGTGGGGGGGAGACCCAGTACTTC	CASRGGETQYF
-	TRBV6-1	TRBJ1-1	-	TGTGCCAGCAGTGAATTGGGAGTAATGAGCACTGAAGCTTTCTTT	CASSELGVMSTEAFF
-	TRBV11-2	TRBJ1-3	-	TGTGCCAGCAGCTTAGTACAGGTCTCTGGAAACACCATATATTTT	CASSLVQVSGNTIYF
-	TRBV27	TRBJ2-1	-	TGTGCCAGCAGTTTAATCCTGGCGGGCAATGAGCAGTTCTTC	CASSLILAGNEQFF
-	TRBV5-8	TRBJ2-7	-	TGTGCCAGCAGCTTGGGGGGGCCAAGCTACGAGCAGTACTTC	CASSLGGPSYEQYF
-	TRBV6-6	TRBJ2-5	-	TGTGCCAGCAGCCACCGGTGGCGGGAGACCCAGTACTTC	CASSHRWRETQYF
-	TRBV12-5	TRBJ2-1	-	TGTGCTAGTGAGGCCCCCGCCCCCTACAATGAGCAGTTCTTC	CASEAPAPYNEQFF
once	TRBV5-6	TRBJ2-7	TRBD2	TGTGCCAGCATCGAGCGGGAGGGCTACGAGCAGTACTTC	CASIEREGYEQYF
once	TRBV27	TRBJ2-3	-	TGTGCCAGCAGTCCCCTACTCCTACTAACAAAAGATACGCAGTATTTT	CASSPLLLLTKDTQYF
-	TRBV4-1	TRBJ1-2	TRBD1	TGCGCCAGCAGCCCGGAGGACAGGGGGCTTTGCACCTTC	CASSPEDRGLCTF
-	TRBV18	TRBJ2-2	TRBD1	TGTGCCAGCTCATCCGACAGGGGACGTTGGATCGGGGAGCTGTTTTTT	CASSSDRGRWIGELFF
-	TRBV28	TRBJ2-2	-	TGTGCCAGCAGGATTAGGAGCCTTAACACCGGGGAGCTGTTTTTT	CASRIRSLNTGELFF
-	TRBV9	TRBJ2-1	TRBD2	TGTGCCAGCAGCATCCGACTATCGGGACTAGCGGATAGCTCCTACAATGAGCAGTTCTTC	CASSIRLSGLADSSYNEQFF
-	TRBV28	TRBJ1-3	TRBD1	TGTGCCAGCAGTGTTAATCCGGGACAGGGCTCCGGAAACACCATATATTTT	CASSVNPGQGSGNTIYF
-	TRBV19	TRBJ2-5	TRBD2	TGTGCCAGTAGTATTCCGCGGGAGGGCCGGGAGACCCAGTACTTC	CASSIPREGRETQYF
-	TRBV4-2	TRBJ2-7	TRBD2	TGTGCCAGCAGCCAAGATGAGCGGGGAGAAACCTACGAGCAGTACTTC	CASSQDERGETYEQYF
-	TRBV11-2	TRBJ2-7	TRBD1	TGTGCCAGCAGCGAGGACCGGGACAGAACCTACGAGCAGTACTTC	CASSEDRDRTYEQYF
once	TRBV2	TRBJ2-7	TRBD1	TGTGCCAGCAAGCAGGGGGCCGTCCCCAGCTACGAGCAGTACTTC	CASKQGAVPSYEQYF
-	TRBV4-1	TRBJ2-2	-	TGCGCCAGCAGCCAAGAGGTCGGGGAGCTGTTTTTT	CASSQEVGELFF
-	TRBV19	TRBJ2-7	-	TGTGCCAGTAGTATAGAGATTCGGCTGTTCCCCTACGAGCAGTACTTC	CASSIEIRLFPYEQYF
few	TRBV11-2	TRBJ2-2	-	TGTGCCAGCAGCCCTAGCACCGGGGAGCTGTTTTTT	CASSPSTGELFF
-	TRBV7-9	TRBJ2-2	TRBD1	TGTGCCAGCAGCGAAGGGACAGCCACCGGGGAGCTGTTTTTT	CASSEGTATGELFF
-	TRBV6-5	TRBJ2-1	TRBD2	TGTGCTAGCACAGCGGGGGCCTCCTACAATGAGCAGTTCTTC	CASTAGASYNEQFF
-	TRBV30	TRBJ2-7	TRBD2	TGTGCCTGGAGTGTTGCCCTAGCGGGAGGGGACGAGCAGTACTTC	CAWSVALAGGDEQYF
few	TRBV7-6	TRBJ1-1	-	TGTGCCAGCAGCCTTTGGGAGGGCACTGAAGCTTTCTTT	CASSLWEGTEAFF
-	TRBV13	TRBJ2-1	-	TGTGCCAGCAGCCCCCGAGCAGGTGAGCAGTTCTTC	CASSPRAGEQFF
-	TRBV12-2	TRBJ2-5	-	TGTGCAAGTCGCTTAGCCCGGACGTCTCGAGAGACCCAGTACTTC	CASRLARTSRETQYF
-	TRBV27	TRBJ1-2	-	TGTGCCAGCAGTTCGACAGGCCTGGAACACTATGGCTACACCTTC	CASSSTGLEHYGYTF
-	TRBV7-8	TRBJ2-7	-	TGTGCCAGCAGCCCCGGTCGGACGTCCTACGAGCAGTACTTC	CASSPGRTSYEQYF
-	TRBV25-1	TRBJ1-5	-	TGTGCCAGCAGTGGCAGGGGCCGGCAGCCCCAGCATTTT	CASSGRGRQPQHF
-	TRBV28	TRBJ2-7	-	TGTGCCAGCAGTTTTAGGCTCGCGGCCACCTACGAGCAGTACTTC	CASSFRLAATYEQYF
-	TRBV5-4	TRBJ2-1	-	TGTGCCAGCTCCGTGGGCTACAATGAGCAGTTCTTC	CASSVGYNEQFF
-	TRBV6-5	TRBJ2-2	-	TGTGCCAGCAGTTACTCGGAAGGGTCCGGGGAGCTGTTTTTT	CASSYSEGSGELFF
-	TRBV7-9	TRBJ2-2	TRBD1	TGTGCCAGCAGCTTTGGGATACAGGGGGTCAAGGATACCGGGGAGCTGTTTTTT	CASSFGIQGVKDTGELFF
-	TRBV10-3	TRBJ1-1	-	TGTGCCATCAGCTATGCGGACAGCGGGCTGGCTGAAGCTTTCTTT	CAISYADSGLAEAFF
-	TRBV27	TRBJ2-2	TRBD1	TGTGCCAGCAGTTTTGATTGGACAGGGAACACCGGGGAGCTGTTTTTT	CASSFDWTGNTGELFF
-	TRBV19	TRBJ2-2	TRBD2	TGTGCCAGTAGTATAACCCTAGCGGGACCGAACACCGGGGAGCTGTTTTTT	CASSITLAGPNTGELFF
-	TRBV9	TRBJ2-5	-	TGTGCCAGCAGCACCCACAGGGGGGCGGGAGGGGAGACCCAGTACTTC	CASSTHRGAGGETQYF
-	TRBV11-3	TRBJ2-2	-	TGTGCCAGCAGACAGGGTGGCACCGGGGAGCTGTTTTTT	CASRQGGTGELFF
-	TRBV13	TRBJ2-2	-	TGTGCCAGCAGTTTACCCACCGGGGAGCTGTTTTTT	CASSLPTGELFF
-	TRBV4-1	TRBJ2-3	TRBD2	TGCGCCAGCAGCCAATCCACTAGCGGAATTACAGATACGCAGTATTTT	CASSQSTSGITDTQYF